This TCR beta chain derives from a study of OX40 agonist ivuxolimab in advanced cancers. Study at large: Ivuxolimab was delivered to patients intravenously every 2 weeks at doses spanning 0.01 to 10 mg/kg. Study conclusions and caveats: At doses 0.1 to 3.0 mg/kg, CD4+ and CD8+ clones expanded.

Libraries were prepared by immunoSEQ multiplex PCR; TCRdb keeps only in-frame clonotypes and omits some of them. The profile shows some 60,000 clones, roughly 84% of them singletons. CDR1 and CDR2 (germline): SGHVS, FQNEAQ. The CDR3 extends over 13 amino acids. V was cut by 5 bases and J by 7 bases, with 12 bases left in between. In the case of this clone: Its cognate antigen is unknown.

This TCR derives from an adult with an advanced solid tumor such as melanoma, head and neck, liver or kidney cancer. This chain joins TRBV7-8 and TRBJ2-4; maybe TRBD1 (5 bases). This material consisted of CD4+ or CD8+ T cells sorted from blood, taken in a trial of the OX40 agonist ivuxolimab. The CDR3 DNA follows: TGTGCCAGCAGCAGGGGCAGTGAGAACATTCAGTACTTC. It codes for CASSRGSENIQYF.